This T cell receptor (beta chain) emerged from a study of T cells in Graves' hyperthyroidism and ophthalmopathy. About this clonotype itself: Antigen unknown. A much larger clonotype is one base distant, so this may be a read error.

General study findings and limits: Through a model of 13 V-J features, ophthalmopathy was separated from stable hyperthyroidism. Ophthalmopathy was predicted by the model a median of roughly 6 months ahead of onset. Also found in blood were most expanded thyroid clonotypes above 0.001.

There were TCR beta CDR3 regions amplified from RNA transcripts. First-round RT-PCR of the TCR CDR3 relied on the HTBI primer set. TCRdb re-called the multiplex PCR reads through MiXCR, storing one row per CDR3 protein. The sample lists just under 750,000 distinct CDR3 sequences; about 35% were seen once. This CDR3 has 14 amino acids. This chain uses TRBV12-3 or TRBV12-4 with TRBJ1-1; D gene ambiguous. Sequences were obtained from blood. The receptor's source is a woman in her forties with Graves' hyperthyroidism. The CDR3 region has the DNA TGTGCCAGCAGTTTAAGGGTCGAGAGGGATGAAGCTCTCTTT. Its protein is CASSLRVERDEALF.